The rows below give T cell receptor beta chains drawn from one sample of a study of blood T cell repertoires in COVID-19. TCRdb's table, derived via immunoSEQ multiplex PCR, lists solely in-frame clones and lacks some. This sample yields some 250,000 clones, of which less than 90% are seen a single time; around 4.2% belongs to the top ten. Source material: peripheral blood. These receptors all stem from a man in his fifties or sixties with acute or convalescent COVID-19. The CDR3 runs from the conserved cysteine through the conserved F or W. A D gene is named only where the DNA matches it firmly. Not every row has a clone size; where given, it reads once, few, many or a size class.

j_call	v_call	clone_size	d_call	cdr3_aa	cdr3_nt
TRBJ1-4	TRBV2	-	-	CASSERGYEKLFF	TGTGCCAGCAGTGAACGGGGTTATGAAAAACTGTTTTTT
TRBJ1-1	TRBV7-3	-	-	CASSLNRESEAFF	TGTGCCAGCAGCTTAAACAGGGAGTCTGAAGCTTTCTTT
TRBJ2-7	TRBV15	-	-	CATSTLGATYEQYF	TGTGCCACCAGCACCCTTGGAGCGACCTACGAGCAGTACTTC
TRBJ1-5	TRBV18	-	-	CASSPRRDNQPQHF	TGTGCCAGCTCACCAAGACGGGACAATCAGCCCCAGCATTTT
TRBJ2-7	TRBV4-2	-	TRBD1	CASSSGQGPYEQYF	TGTGCCAGCAGCTCGGGACAGGGTCCTTACGAGCAGTACTTC
TRBJ1-1	TRBV6-2/TRBV6-3	-	-	CASSYQRDTEAFF	TGTGCCAGCAGTTACCAACGGGACACTGAAGCTTTCTTT
TRBJ2-7	TRBV3-1/TRBV3-2	-	-	CASSQIAGWDEQYF	TGTGCCAGCAGCCAGATCGCGGGGTGGGACGAGCAGTACTTC
TRBJ1-4	TRBV5-8	-	TRBD1	CASSPGTGGEKLFF	TGTGCCAGCAGCCCGGGGACAGGGGGTGAAAAACTGTTTTTT
TRBJ2-6	TRBV28	-	TRBD1	CASLSDRAGANVLTF	TGTGCCAGCCTATCGGACAGGGCTGGGGCCAACGTCCTGACTTTC
TRBJ2-7	TRBV20-1	-	-	CSASPPVEQYF	TGCAGTGCTTCCCCCCCAGTAGAGCAGTACTTC
TRBJ2-5	TRBV7-9	few	-	CASSLAGLSGETQYF	TGTGCCAGCAGCTTAGCTGGACTTAGCGGCGAGACCCAGTACTTC
TRBJ2-1	TRBV19	-	TRBD2	CASSIRSGSYNEQFF	TGTGCCAGTAGTATTCGAAGCGGGAGCTACAATGAGCAGTTCTTC
TRBJ2-1	TRBV4-2	-	TRBD2	CASSQHSRSGSLNEQFF	TGTGCCAGCAGCCAGCACTCTCGTAGCGGGAGTTTGAATGAGCAGTTCTTC
TRBJ1-3	TRBV6-5	-	TRBD1	CASSYSGTGTGNTIYF	TGTGCCAGCAGTTACTCGGGGACAGGGACTGGAAACACCATATATTTT
TRBJ2-2	TRBV30	-	TRBD2	CAWGLAGAAGELFF	TGTGCCTGGGGACTAGCGGGGGCGGCCGGGGAGCTGTTTTTT
TRBJ2-7	TRBV10-3	-	-	CAISDQGREQYF	TGTGCCATCAGTGACCAGGGTCGCGAGCAGTACTTC
TRBJ1-1	TRBV5-1	once	-	CASSVDSEAFF	TGCGCCAGCAGCGTGGACAGTGAAGCTTTCTTT